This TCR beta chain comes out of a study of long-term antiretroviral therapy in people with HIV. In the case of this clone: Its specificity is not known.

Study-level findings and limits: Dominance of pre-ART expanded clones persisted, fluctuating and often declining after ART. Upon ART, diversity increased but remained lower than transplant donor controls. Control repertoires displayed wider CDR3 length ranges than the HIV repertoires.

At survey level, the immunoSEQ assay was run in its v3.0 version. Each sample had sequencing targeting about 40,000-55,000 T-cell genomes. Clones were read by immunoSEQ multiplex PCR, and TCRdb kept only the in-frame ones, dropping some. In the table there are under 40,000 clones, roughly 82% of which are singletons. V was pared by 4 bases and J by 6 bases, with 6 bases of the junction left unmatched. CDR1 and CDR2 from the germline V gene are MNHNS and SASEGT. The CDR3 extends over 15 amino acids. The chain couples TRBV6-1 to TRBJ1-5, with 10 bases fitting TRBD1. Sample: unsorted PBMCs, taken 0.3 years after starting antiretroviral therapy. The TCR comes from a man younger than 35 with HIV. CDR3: CASSVGQGEAQPQHF. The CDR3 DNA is TGTGCCAGCAGTGTCGGACAGGGGGAAGCTCAGCCCCAGCATTTT.